The 20 T cell receptor beta chains in this list originate from one sample, sequenced in a study of blood T cells in healthy people across ages. With a J-beta primer mix and a sample-barcoded 5' primer, a second PCR ran roughly 6 to 12 cycles. TCRdb analysed the 5' RACE reads with MiXCR anew, one entry per CDR3 protein. The table has 800,000 to 1,300,000 distinct CDR3 sequences, approximately 26% seen once; the top ten hold around 0.75%. In addition, the sample was reused for a study of T cells of mothers and their children.

The sample was blood. These receptors were obtained from a girl aged 2-10 years in good health.

The chain recombines TRBV29-1 with TRBJ2-5; D may be TRBD1 (6 bases). The CDR3 is 10 amino acids. CDR1 SQVTM and CDR2 ANQGSEA come from the germline V gene. V lost 8 bases, J lost 9 bases, and 13 bases lay in between. The CDR3 nucleotides are TGCAGCTCCGCAGGGGATCCCCAGTACTTC. Protein: CSSAGDPQYF.

This clonotype was picked up many times. V usage is TRBV9 and J usage is TRBJ2-5, with D possibly being TRBD1 (7 bases). Germline V CDR1 and CDR2: SGDLS, YYNGEE. The CDR3 is 14 residues long. V lost 3 bases and J lost 5, with 14 bases in between. CDR3 in amino acids: CASSGRGTEETQYF. As DNA, the CDR3 is TGTGCCAGCAGCGGACGGGGGACAGAGGAGACCCAGTACTTC.

The chain is built from TRBV7-9 and TRBJ2-5, with 7 bases fitting TRBD1. Trimming removed 5 bases from V and 4 bases from J; junction bases left unmatched: 10. This CDR3 has 15 amino acids. Germline V gives CDR1 SEHNR, CDR2 FQNEAQ (reference sequence). CDR3 sequence: CASSPNDRVAETQYF. CDR3 DNA: TGTGCCAGCAGCCCGAACGACAGGGTGGCAGAGACCCAGTACTTC.

This clonotype was picked up a small number of times. V gene TRBV5-1 combines with J gene TRBJ2-3, with 7 bases lining up with TRBD2. CDR1 is SGHRS and CDR2 is YFSETQ in the germline V gene. The CDR3 spans 14 residues. V lost 5 bases to trimming and J lost 2 bases; unmatched junction nucleotides: 5. The CDR3 is CASRLAGDTDTQYF. DNA of the CDR3: TGCGCCAGCAGGTTAGCGGGCGACACAGATACGCAGTATTTT.

This clonotype was counted a few times. J is TRBJ2-1 and V is TRBV7-9; no firm D call. From germline, CDR1 is SEHNR and CDR2 FQNEAQ (reference sequence). This CDR3 is 15 amino acids long. Trimming shortened V by 3 bases and J by 3 bases, and 12 bases separated the two germline ends. CDR3 residues: CASSFLRDLYNEQFF. CDR3 bases: TGTGCCAGCAGCTTCTTGCGAGACCTCTACAATGAGCAGTTCTTC.

This clonotype was seen more than once but under ten times. This chain connects TRBV29-1 to TRBJ1-3; no firm D call. V gave up 4 bases and J gave up 2 bases, with 9 bases separating them. The germline V gene encodes CDR1 SQVTM and CDR2 ANQGSEA. This CDR3 has 13 amino acids. Here the CDR3 DNA reads TGCAGCGTTGGGTCCCATCCTGGAAACACCATATATTTT. It is translated as CSVGSHPGNTIYF.

The count of this clonotype is one. The chain joins TRBV4-1 to TRBJ2-7; D gene uncertain. The germline V and J ends were trimmed by 2 bases and 5 bases, with 19 bases remaining between them. The CDR3 loop spans 16 amino acids. Per the germline V gene, CDR1 is MGHRA and CDR2 is YSYEKL. The CDR3 coding sequence is TGCGCCAGCAGCCAAAATTTACATATGGGGTCCCACGAGCAGTACTTC. This sequence encodes CASSQNLHMGSHEQYF.

The sample holds a few counts of this clonotype. The chain carries TRBV28 and TRBJ2-7; 9 bases are shared with TRBD1. CDR1 is MDHEN and CDR2 is SYDVKM in the germline V gene. The CDR3 consists of 12 residues. Trimming cost V 5 bases and J 13 bases; bases outside gene matches: 9. The CDR3 coding sequence is TGTGCCAGCAGTCCGGCCGGGACAGGGTTTTACTTC. The encoded protein is CASSPAGTGFYF.

This chain connects TRBV29-1 to TRBJ2-5; perhaps TRBD1 as D (6 bases). The end of the DNA is better explained by TRBJ2-7, so the J call may be wrong. The CDR3 has 12 amino acids. Per the germline V gene, CDR1 is SQVTM and CDR2 is ANQGSEA. The DNA for the CDR3 is TGCAGCGTCCTCGGACAGCCCTACGAGCAGTACTTC. As protein: CSVLGQPYEQYF.

This chain's CDR3 is CASSLILAGKETQYF. The CDR3, as DNA: TGTGCCAGCAGCCTTATCTTAGCGGGAAAAGAGACCCAGTACTTC. The chain uses TRBV11-2 and TRBJ2-1; TRBD2 agrees at 8 bases. The J call is in doubt because the DNA end fits TRBJ2-5 better. The CDR3 is made up of 15 amino acids. Germline CDR1 reads SGHAT; CDR2 reads FQNNGV.

The CDR3 sequence is CASRPPDPGEQYF. The CDR3 nucleotides are TGCGCCAGCAGGCCCCCGGATCCTGGCGAGCAGTACTTC. This chain uses TRBV10-2 with TRBJ2-7, with unresolved D. The CDR3 length is 13 residues. Trimming left V 6 bases short and J 6 bases short, with 15 bases between. The germline CDR1 and CDR2 sequences are WSHSY and SAAADI.

This clonotype has a single count. The chain carries TRBV25-1 and TRBJ2-6, with D possibly TRBD2 on 6 matching bases. Germline lookup yields CDR1 MGHDK and CDR2 SYGVNS. Trimming pared 7 bases from V and 2 bases from J, leaving 9 bases between. The CDR3 is made up of 14 amino acids. CDR3 sequence reads: CASTSGAGANVLTF. The CDR3 bases are TGTGCCAGCACCTCGGGGGCTGGGGCCAACGTCCTGACTTTC.

This rearrangement joins TRBV20-1 to TRBJ1-2; D ambiguous. Germline V CDR1 and CDR2: DFQATT, SNEGSKA (reference sequence). CDR3 length: 15 amino acids. In DNA form, the CDR3 reads TGCAGCGCTCGAGTTGGCACCCTCAGGAACTATGGCTACACCTTC. Translating gives CSARVGTLRNYGYTF.

The rearrangement joins TRBV12-3 or TRBV12-4 to TRBJ1-2; D call uncertain. Trimming took 2 bases from V and 6 from J, leaving 7 bases between them. There are 12 residues in the CDR3. CDR3 sequence reads: CASSLFGNGYTF. Written as DNA, the CDR3 is TGTGCCAGCAGTTTATTCGGCAATGGCTACACCTTC.

The rearrangement joins TRBV29-1 to TRBJ1-2; D is uncertain. Between the trimmed V and J ends, which lost 4 bases and 4 bases, there was a span of 10 bases. The CDR3 is made up of 12 amino acids. Germline CDR1 reads SQVTM; CDR2 reads ANQGSEA. This CDR3 is CSVAVGSYGYTF. CDR3 bases: TGCAGCGTTGCAGTGGGGAGCTATGGCTACACCTTC.

The table lists this clonotype with a few counts. The chain recombines TRBV7-2 with TRBJ1-5, with D uncertain. Deletions cut 1 base from V and 1 base from J, with 8 bases between. Germline V CDR1 and CDR2: SGHTA, FQGNSA. The CDR3 length is 15 residues. The CDR3, as DNA: TGTGCCAGCAGCTTAGGCATCGACAGCAATCAGCCCCAGCATTTT. This sequence encodes CASSLGIDSNQPQHF.

In this sample, this clonotype turned up a few times. This rearrangement joins TRBV7-9 to TRBJ2-5; 11 positions match TRBD2. The closer fit of TRBJ2-1 to the DNA end suggests the J call may be wrong. The CDR3 has 16 residues. Per the germline V gene, CDR1 is SEHNR and CDR2 is FQNEAQ (reference sequence). CDR3 amino acids: CASSSTSGSLRGEQFF. CDR3 DNA sequence: TGTGCCAGCAGTTCTACTAGCGGGAGTCTTCGGGGTGAGCAGTTCTTC.

This clonotype was counted only a few times. This chain connects TRBV5-1 to TRBJ2-7; D may correspond to TRBD1 or TRBD2 (6 bases each). The CDR3 has 15 amino acids. V was pared by 0 bases and J by 3 bases, with 13 bases between. CDR1 and CDR2 from the germline V gene are SGHRS and YFSETQ. This CDR3 is CASSLAPGGRYEQYF. The CDR3 DNA sequence: TGCGCCAGCAGCTTGGCCCCTGGGGGGCGCTACGAGCAGTACTTC.

This clonotype was detected only a few times. This rearrangement joins TRBV7-3 to TRBJ1-5; D gene ambiguous. V was trimmed by 4 bases and J by 4 bases, leaving 11 bases between them. CDR3 length: 14 residues. Germline V gene sequence: CDR1 SGHTA, CDR2 FQGTGA. The CDR3 here is CASSSVGGNQPQHF. CDR3 bases: TGTGCCAGCAGCTCGGTTGGAGGGAATCAGCCCCAGCATTTT.

The chain employs TRBV5-1 and TRBJ2-6; unclear D gene. Germline CDR1 SGHRS, CDR2 YFSETQ. V lost 4 bases and J 2 bases, leaving 7 bases between the germline ends. This CDR3 is 14 amino acids long. CDR3 amino acids: CASSARPGANVLTF. The DNA for the CDR3 is TGCGCCAGCAGCGCCCGTCCTGGGGCCAACGTCCTGACTTTC.